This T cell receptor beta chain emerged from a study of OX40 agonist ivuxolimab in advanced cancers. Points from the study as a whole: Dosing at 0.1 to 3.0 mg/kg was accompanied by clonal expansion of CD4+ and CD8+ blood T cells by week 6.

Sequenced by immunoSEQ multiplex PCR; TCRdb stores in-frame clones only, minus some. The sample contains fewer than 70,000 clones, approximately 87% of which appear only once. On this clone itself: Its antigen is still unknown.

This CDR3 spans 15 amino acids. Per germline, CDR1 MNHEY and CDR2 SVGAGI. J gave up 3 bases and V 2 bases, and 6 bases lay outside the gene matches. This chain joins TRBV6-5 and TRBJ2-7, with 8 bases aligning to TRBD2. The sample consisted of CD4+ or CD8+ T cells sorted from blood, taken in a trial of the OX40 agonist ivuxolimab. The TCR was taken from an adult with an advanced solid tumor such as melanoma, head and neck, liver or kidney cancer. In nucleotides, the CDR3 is TGTGCCAGCAGTTACGCCAGCGGGGGACTCTACGAGCAGTACTTC. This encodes CASSYASGGLYEQYF.